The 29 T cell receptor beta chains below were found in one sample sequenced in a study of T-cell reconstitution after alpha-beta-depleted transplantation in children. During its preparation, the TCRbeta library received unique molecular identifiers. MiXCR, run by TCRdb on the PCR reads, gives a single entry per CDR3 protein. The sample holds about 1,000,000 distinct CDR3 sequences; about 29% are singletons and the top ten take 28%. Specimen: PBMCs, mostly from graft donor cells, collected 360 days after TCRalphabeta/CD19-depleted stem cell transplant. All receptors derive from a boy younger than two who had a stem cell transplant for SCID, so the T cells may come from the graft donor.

CDR3 nucleotides: TGCGCCAGCAGCCAAGAGGGGGGTATTAGTGAAAAACTGTTTTTT. It encodes CASSQEGGISEKLFF. The chain uses TRBV4-3 and TRBJ1-4; D may be TRBD1 (5 bases). This CDR3 comprises 15 residues. Germline V CDR1 and CDR2: LGHNA, YSLEER. Between the trimmed V and J ends, which lost 0 bases and 7 bases, there was a span of 12 bases.

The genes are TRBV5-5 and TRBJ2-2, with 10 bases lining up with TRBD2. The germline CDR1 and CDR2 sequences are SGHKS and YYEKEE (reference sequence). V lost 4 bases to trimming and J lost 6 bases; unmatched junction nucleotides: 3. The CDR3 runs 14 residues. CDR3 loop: CASSQLAGPGELFF. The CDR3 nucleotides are TGTGCCAGCAGCCAACTAGCGGGGCCCGGGGAGCTGTTTTTT.

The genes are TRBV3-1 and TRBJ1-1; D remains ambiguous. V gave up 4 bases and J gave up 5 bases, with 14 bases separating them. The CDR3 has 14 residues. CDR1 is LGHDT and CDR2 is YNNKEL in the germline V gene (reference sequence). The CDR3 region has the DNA TGTGCCAGCAGCCCAAGAGGTATGGAAACTGAAGCTTTCTTT. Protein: CASSPRGMETEAFF.

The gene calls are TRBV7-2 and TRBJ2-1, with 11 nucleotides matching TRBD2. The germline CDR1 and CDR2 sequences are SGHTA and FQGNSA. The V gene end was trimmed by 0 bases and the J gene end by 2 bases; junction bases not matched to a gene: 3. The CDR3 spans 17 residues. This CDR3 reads CASSLASTSGTYNEQFF. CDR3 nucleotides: TGTGCCAGCAGCTTAGCGTCGACTAGCGGGACCTACAATGAGCAGTTCTTC. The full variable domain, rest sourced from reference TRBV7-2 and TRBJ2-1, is GAGVSQSPSNKVTEKGKDVELRCDPISGHTALYWYRQSLGQGLEFLIYFQGNSAPDKSGLPSDRFSAERTGGSVSTLTIQRTQQEDSAVYLCASSLASTSGTYNEQFFGPGTRLTVL.

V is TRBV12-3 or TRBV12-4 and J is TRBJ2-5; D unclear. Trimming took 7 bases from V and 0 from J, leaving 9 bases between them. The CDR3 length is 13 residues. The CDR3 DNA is TGTGCCAGCATGGACCGAAACCAAGAGACCCAGTACTTC. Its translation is CASMDRNQETQYF.

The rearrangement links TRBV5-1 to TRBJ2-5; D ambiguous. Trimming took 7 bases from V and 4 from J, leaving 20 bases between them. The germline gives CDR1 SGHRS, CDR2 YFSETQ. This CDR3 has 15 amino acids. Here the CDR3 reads CASCPFSAFGETQYF. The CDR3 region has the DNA TGCGCCAGCTGCCCCTTCTCGGCTTTCGGAGAGACCCAGTACTTC.

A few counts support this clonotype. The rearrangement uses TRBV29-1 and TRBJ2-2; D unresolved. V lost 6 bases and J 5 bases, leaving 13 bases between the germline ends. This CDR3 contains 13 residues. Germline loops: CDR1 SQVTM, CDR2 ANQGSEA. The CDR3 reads CSVSGSKTGELFF. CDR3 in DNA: TGCAGCGTCTCCGGGTCTAAAACCGGGGAGCTGTTTTTT.

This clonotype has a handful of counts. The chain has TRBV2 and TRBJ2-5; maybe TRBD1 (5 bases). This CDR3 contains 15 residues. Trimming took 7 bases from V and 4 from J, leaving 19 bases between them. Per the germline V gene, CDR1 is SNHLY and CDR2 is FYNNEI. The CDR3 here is CASNFGGAGPETQYF. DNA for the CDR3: TGTGCCAGCAACTTCGGTGGGGCAGGGCCAGAGACCCAGTACTTC. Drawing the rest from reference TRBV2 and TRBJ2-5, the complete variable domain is EPEVTQTPSHQVTQMGQEVILRCVPISNHLYFYWYRQILGQKVEFLVSFYNNEISEKSEIFDDQFSVERPDGSNFTLKIRSTKLEDSAMYFCASNFGGAGPETQYFGPGTRLLVL.

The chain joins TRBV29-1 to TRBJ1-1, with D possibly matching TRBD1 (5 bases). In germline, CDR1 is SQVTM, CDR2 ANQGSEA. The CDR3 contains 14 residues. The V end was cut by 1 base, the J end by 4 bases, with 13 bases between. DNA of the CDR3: TGCAGCGTTGAAGGTAGGGGAAGGGGCACTGAAGCTTTCTTT. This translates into CSVEGRGRGTEAFF. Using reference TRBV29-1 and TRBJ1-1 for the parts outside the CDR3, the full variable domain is SAVISQKPSRDICQRGTSLTIQCQVDSQVTMMFWYRQQPGQSLTLIATANQGSEATYESGFVIDKFPISRPNLTFSTLTVSNMSPEDSSIYLCSVEGRGRGTEAFFGQGTRLTVV.

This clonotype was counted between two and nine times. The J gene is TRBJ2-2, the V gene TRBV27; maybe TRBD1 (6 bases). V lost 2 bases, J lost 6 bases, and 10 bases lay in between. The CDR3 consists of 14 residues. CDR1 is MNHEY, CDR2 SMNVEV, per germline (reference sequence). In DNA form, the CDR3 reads TGTGCCAGCAGTTTACAGGGGAAAGCCGGGGAGCTGTTTTTT. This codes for CASSLQGKAGELFF.

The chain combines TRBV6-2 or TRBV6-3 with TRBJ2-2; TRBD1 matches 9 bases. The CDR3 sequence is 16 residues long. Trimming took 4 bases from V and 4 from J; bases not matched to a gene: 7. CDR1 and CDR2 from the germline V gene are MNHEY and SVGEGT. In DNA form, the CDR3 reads TGTGCCAGCAGTTCAACAGGACAGGGGACCACCGGGGAGCTGTTTTTT. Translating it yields CASSSTGQGTTGELFF.

The DNA for the CDR3 is TGTGCCACCAGCAGAGATTGGGGACAGGGCCACGAGCAGTACTTC. Protein sequence: CATSRDWGQGHEQYF. This sequence joins TRBV15 and TRBJ2-7; 9 bases are a match to TRBD1. The germline V gene has CDR1 LNHNV and CDR2 YYDKDF (reference sequence). V gave up 0 bases and J gave up 5 bases; unmatched junction bases: 5. The CDR3 consists of 15 residues.

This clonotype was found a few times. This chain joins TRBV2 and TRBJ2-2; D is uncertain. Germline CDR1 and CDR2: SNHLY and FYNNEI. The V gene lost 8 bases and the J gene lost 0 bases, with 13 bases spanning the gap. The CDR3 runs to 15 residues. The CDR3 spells CASLKTGTNTGELFF. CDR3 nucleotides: TGTGCCAGCCTAAAGACTGGGACGAACACCGGGGAGCTGTTTTTT.

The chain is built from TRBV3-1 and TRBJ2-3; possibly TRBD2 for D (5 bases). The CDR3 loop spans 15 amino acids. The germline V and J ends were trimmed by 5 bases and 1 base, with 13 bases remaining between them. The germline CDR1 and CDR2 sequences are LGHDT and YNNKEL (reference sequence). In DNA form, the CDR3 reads TGTGCCAGCAGCACGACTCTGAGGGGCACAGATACGCAGTATTTT. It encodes CASSTTLRGTDTQYF.

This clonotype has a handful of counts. CDR3 nucleotides: TGTGCCAGCAACCCCCAGGGCGCCGGGAATTCACCCCTCCACTTT. It specifies CASNPQGAGNSPLHF. The chain combines TRBV28 with TRBJ1-6; possible D gene TRBD1, 5 bases. V lost 7 bases, J lost 7 bases, and 17 bases lay in between. The CDR3 is 15 amino acids. Germline CDR1 reads MDHEN; CDR2 reads SYDVKM.

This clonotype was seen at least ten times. The CDR3, as DNA: TGTGCCAGCAGTTCTAAGGACCCGGCGGGCTACAATGAGCAGTTCTTC. Protein product: CASSSKDPAGYNEQFF. The chain uses TRBV12-3 or TRBV12-4 and TRBJ2-1, with D possibly TRBD2 on 5 matching bases. This CDR3 region has 16 residues. V lost 4 bases and J 3 bases, leaving 16 bases between the germline ends.

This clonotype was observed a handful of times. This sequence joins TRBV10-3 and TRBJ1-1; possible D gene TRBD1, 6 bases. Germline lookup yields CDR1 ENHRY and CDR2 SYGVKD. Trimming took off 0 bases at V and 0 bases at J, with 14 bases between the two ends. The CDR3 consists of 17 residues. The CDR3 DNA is TGTGCCATCAGTGAGTCGACGGGGGACACCATGAACACTGAAGCTTTCTTT. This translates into CAISESTGDTMNTEAFF.

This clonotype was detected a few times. In DNA, the CDR3 is TGCGCCAGCAGCTTGGATGGGGGGACGCAGCCCCAGCATTTT. Its protein is CASSLDGGTQPQHF. The chain uses TRBV5-1 and TRBJ1-5; D possibly corresponds to TRBD1 (5 bases). The V gene's germline CDR1 is SGHRS and CDR2 YFSETQ. The CDR3 is made up of 14 amino acids. Trimming stripped 0 bases from V and 7 bases from J, with 11 bases between.

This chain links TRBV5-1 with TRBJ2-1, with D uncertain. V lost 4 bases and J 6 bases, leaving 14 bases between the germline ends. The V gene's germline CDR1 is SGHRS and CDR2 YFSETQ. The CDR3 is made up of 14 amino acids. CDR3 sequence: CASSPSRTTNEQFF. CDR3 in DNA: TGCGCCAGCAGCCCCTCACGAACTACCAATGAGCAGTTCTTC.

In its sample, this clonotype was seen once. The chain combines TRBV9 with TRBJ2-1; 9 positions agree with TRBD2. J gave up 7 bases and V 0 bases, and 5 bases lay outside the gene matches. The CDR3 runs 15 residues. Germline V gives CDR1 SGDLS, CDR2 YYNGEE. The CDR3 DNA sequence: TGTGCCAGCAGCGTAGGGCGGGGGGGCCCGAATGAGCAGTTCTTC. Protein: CASSVGRGGPNEQFF.

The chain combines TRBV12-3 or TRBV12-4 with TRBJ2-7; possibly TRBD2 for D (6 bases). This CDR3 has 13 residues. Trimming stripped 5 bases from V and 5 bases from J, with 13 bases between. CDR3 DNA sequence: TGTGCCAGCAGTAGACTAGTACGCGACGAGCAGTACTTC. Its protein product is CASSRLVRDEQYF.

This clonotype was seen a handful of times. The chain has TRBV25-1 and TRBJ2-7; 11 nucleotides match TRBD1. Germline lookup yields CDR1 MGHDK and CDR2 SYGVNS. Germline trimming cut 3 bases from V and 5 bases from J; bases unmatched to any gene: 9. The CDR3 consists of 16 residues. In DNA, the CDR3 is TGTGCCAGCAGTGATCATCCGGGACAGGGGGGCCACGAGCAGTACTTC. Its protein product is CASSDHPGQGGHEQYF.

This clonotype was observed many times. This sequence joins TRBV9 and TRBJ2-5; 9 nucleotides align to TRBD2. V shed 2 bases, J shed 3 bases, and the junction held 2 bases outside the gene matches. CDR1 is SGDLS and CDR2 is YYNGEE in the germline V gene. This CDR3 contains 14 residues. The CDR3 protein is CASSVAGGKETQYF. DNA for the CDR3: TGTGCCAGCAGCGTCGCGGGGGGGAAAGAGACCCAGTACTTC.

CDR3 nucleotide sequence: TGCAGTGCTAGACGGACTAGCGGGGGGATTGAGCAGTTCTTC. As protein: CSARRTSGGIEQFF. V is TRBV20-1 and J is TRBJ2-1, with 14 positions matching TRBD2. The ends lost 2 bases at V and 9 bases at J; junction bases unmatched: 3. This CDR3 comprises 14 residues. CDR1 and CDR2 from the germline V gene are DFQATT and SNEGSKA (reference sequence).

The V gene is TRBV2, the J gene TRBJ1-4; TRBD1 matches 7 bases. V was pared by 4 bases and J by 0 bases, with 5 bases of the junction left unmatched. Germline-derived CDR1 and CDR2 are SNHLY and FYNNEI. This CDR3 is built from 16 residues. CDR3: CASSGQGGTTNEKLFF. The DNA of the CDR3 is TGTGCCAGCAGTGGACAGGGAGGGACAACTAATGAAAAACTGTTTTTT.

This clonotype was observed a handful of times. CDR3 residues: CASSVRTRTGEIAAGELFF. CDR3 DNA: TGTGCCAGCAGTGTCAGAACCCGAACAGGGGAGATTGCAGCCGGGGAGCTGTTTTTT. J is TRBJ2-2 and V is TRBV2, with 7 bases lining up with TRBD1. Trimming removed 4 bases from V and 6 bases from J; junction bases left unmatched: 20. Germline V gives CDR1 SNHLY, CDR2 FYNNEI. The CDR3 covers 19 residues.

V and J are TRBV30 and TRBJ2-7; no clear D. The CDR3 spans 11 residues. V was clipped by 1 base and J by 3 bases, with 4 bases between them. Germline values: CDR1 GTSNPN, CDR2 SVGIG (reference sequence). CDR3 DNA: TGTGCCTGGAGTGGGTACTACGAGCAGTACTTC. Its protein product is CAWSGYYEQYF.

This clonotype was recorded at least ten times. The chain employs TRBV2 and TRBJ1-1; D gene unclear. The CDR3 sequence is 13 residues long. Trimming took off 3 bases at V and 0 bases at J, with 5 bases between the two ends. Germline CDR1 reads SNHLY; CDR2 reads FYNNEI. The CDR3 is CASSDRLNTEAFF. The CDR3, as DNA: TGTGCCAGCAGTGACAGATTGAACACTGAAGCTTTCTTT.

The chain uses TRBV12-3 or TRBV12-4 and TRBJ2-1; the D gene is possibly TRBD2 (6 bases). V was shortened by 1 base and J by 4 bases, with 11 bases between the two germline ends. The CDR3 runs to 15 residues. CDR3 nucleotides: TGTGCCAGCAGTTTAGGTAGGGCGGGGTACAATGAGCAGTTCTTC. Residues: CASSLGRAGYNEQFF.